The T cell receptor beta chain described here comes from a study of identical twins. This CDR3 has 12 amino acids. From germline, CDR1 is MNHEY and CDR2 SVGAGI. V was pared by 9 bases and J by 8 bases, with 13 bases between. MiXCR, applied by TCRdb to the 5' RACE reads, yields one record per CDR3 protein. This table has hundreds of thousands of distinct CDR3 sequences, roughly 6% appearing once. Study outcomes and limitations: Findings depended on cross-sectional statistics rather than tracking the same donors. Out-of-frame TCR alpha sharing observed in monozygotic twins exceeded model estimates. For out-of-frame beta sequences, excess twin sharing was weaker.

The sample holds many counts of this clonotype. The antigen is unknown. Sequenced material: naive T cells sorted from blood. The chain joins TRBV6-5 to TRBJ1-4, with D possibly being TRBD1 (6 bases). This TCR came from a man aged 18 to 30 in good health. CDR3 DNA sequence: TGTGCCAGGGAGAGGGGGAGAGAAAAACTGTTTTTT. Its translation: CARERGREKLFF.